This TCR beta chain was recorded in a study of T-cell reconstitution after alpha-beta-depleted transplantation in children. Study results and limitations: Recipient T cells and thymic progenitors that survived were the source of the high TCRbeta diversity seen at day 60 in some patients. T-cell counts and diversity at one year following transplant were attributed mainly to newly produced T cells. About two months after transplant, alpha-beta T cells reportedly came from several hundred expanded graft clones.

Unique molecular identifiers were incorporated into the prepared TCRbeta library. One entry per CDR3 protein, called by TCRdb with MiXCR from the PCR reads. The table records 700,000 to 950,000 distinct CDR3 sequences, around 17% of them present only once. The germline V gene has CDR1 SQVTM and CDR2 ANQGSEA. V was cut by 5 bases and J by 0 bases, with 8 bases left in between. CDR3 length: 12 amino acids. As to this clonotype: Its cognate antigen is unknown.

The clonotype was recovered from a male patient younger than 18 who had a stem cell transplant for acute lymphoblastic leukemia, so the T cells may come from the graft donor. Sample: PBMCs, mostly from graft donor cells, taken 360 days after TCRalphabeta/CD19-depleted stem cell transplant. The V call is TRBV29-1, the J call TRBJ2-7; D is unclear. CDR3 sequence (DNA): TGCAGCGTTTGTTACAGCTCCTACGAGCAGTACTTC. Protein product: CSVCYSSYEQYF.